These 18 T cell receptor beta chains were all obtained from the same sample, sequenced in a study of shared clonotypes between healthy human individuals. The method was immunoSEQ multiplex PCR; TCRdb's version includes in-frame clones alone and lacks a portion of them. Among fewer than 1.8 million clones listed, approximately 98.5% were seen once. The material sequenced was naive CD4+ T cells sorted from blood. Subset indicated: CD45RA+ positively selected. Source of these receptors: a man aged 30 to 39 in good health.

The V gene is TRBV5-1, the J gene TRBJ2-2; 11 nucleotides agree with TRBD2. V trimming: 4 bases; J trimming: 7 bases; junction bases outside the gene matches: 6. The germline V gene has CDR1 SGHRS and CDR2 YFSETQ. The CDR3 is 15 amino acids. CDR3 in DNA: TGCGCCAGCAGCCGAACTAGCGGGAGTGGCGGGGAGCTGTTTTTT. Residues: CASSRTSGSGGELFF.

This sequence joins TRBV6-1 and TRBJ2-7; no reliable D call. The CDR3 has 15 residues. V was shortened by 0 bases and J by 5 bases, with 14 bases between the two germline ends. Germline V gene lookup returns CDR1 MNHNS and CDR2 SASEGT. CDR3 nucleotides: TGTGCCAGCAGTGAAGCGATCACGGTATGGGACGAGCAGTACTTC. Its translation is CASSEAITVWDEQYF.

V and J are TRBV5-1 and TRBJ2-1; 8 bases agree with TRBD1. CDR1 and CDR2 from the germline V gene are SGHRS and YFSETQ. Trimming took 1 base from V and 3 from J; bases not matched to a gene: 12. The CDR3 runs to 18 residues. The CDR3 is CASSLTLQQGGFYNEQFF. CDR3 nucleotides: TGCGCCAGCAGCTTGACGCTCCAACAGGGGGGATTCTACAATGAGCAGTTCTTC.

The CDR3 DNA sequence: TGTGCCAGCAGCTCCTTAGCGGGAGGGCCGTTGGAGACCCAGTACTTC. It is translated as CASSSLAGGPLETQYF. V is TRBV7-9 and J is TRBJ2-5; 11 bases map to TRBD2. The CDR3 spans 16 residues. Per germline, CDR1 SEHNR and CDR2 FQNEAQ (reference sequence). Trimming removed 4 bases from V and 5 bases from J; junction bases left unmatched: 9.

This chain connects TRBV5-1 to TRBJ2-3; D is undetermined. V was clipped by 3 bases and J by 4 bases, with 12 bases between them. This CDR3 region has 14 residues. Germline V gene sequence: CDR1 SGHRS, CDR2 YFSETQ. The CDR3 region has the DNA TGCGCCAGCAGCTCCCCCAGTGGGTCAGATACGCAGTATTTT. Translating gives CASSSPSGSDTQYF. Filled out from reference TRBV5-1 and TRBJ2-3, the complete variable domain reads KAGVTQTPRYLIKTRGQQVTLSCSPISGHRSVSWYQQTPGQGLQFLFEYFSETQRNKGNFPGRFSGRQFSNSRSEMNVSTLELGDSALYLCASSSPSGSDTQYFGPGTRLTVL.

The J gene is TRBJ1-1, the V gene TRBV19, with D unclear. Germline assignment: CDR1 LNHDA and CDR2 SQIVND (reference sequence). The V end was cut by 0 bases, the J end by 0 bases, with 8 bases between. This CDR3 is built from 15 residues. CDR3 in amino acids: CASSIDGGMNTEAFF. The CDR3 coding sequence is TGTGCCAGTAGTATAGATGGCGGGATGAACACTGAAGCTTTCTTT.

The chain carries TRBV11-2 and TRBJ2-1, with TRBD2 identical over 11 bases. After removal of 4 bases from V and 4 bases from J, the junction contained 6 bases not matched to a gene. There are 16 residues in the CDR3. The germline V gene has CDR1 SGHAT and CDR2 FQNNGV. This CDR3 reads CASSSGLAGWYNEQFF. The CDR3 DNA reads as TGTGCCAGCAGCTCCGGACTAGCGGGTTGGTACAATGAGCAGTTCTTC.

The rearrangement uses TRBV7-8 and TRBJ1-5; D unclear. From germline, CDR1 is SGHVS and CDR2 FQNEAQ. Deletions cut 2 bases from V and 4 bases from J, with 3 bases between. The CDR3 sequence is 12 residues long. Written as DNA, the CDR3 is TGTGCCAGCAGCTTACCTAATCAGCCCCAGCATTTT. Encoded protein: CASSLPNQPQHF.

The genes are TRBV9 and TRBJ1-4; TRBD1 is a possible D gene (5 bases). Trimming removed 4 bases from V and 8 bases from J, with 18 bases in between. Per the germline V gene, CDR1 is SGDLS and CDR2 is YYNGEE. CDR3 length: 15 residues. CDR3 DNA: TGTGCCAGCAGCCCCGGGCTGGGGCAGGCCGAAAAACTGTTTTTT. It encodes CASSPGLGQAEKLFF.

The chain couples TRBV5-4 to TRBJ2-7, with D perhaps matching TRBD2 (6 bases). V was trimmed by 1 base and J by 0 bases, leaving 11 bases between them. The CDR3 runs 15 residues. Germline V gives CDR1 SGHNT, CDR2 YYREEE (reference sequence). CDR3 sequence (DNA): TGTGCCAGCAGCTTGTCCCGGGGGAGCTCCTACGAGCAGTACTTC. This gives the protein CASSLSRGSSYEQYF.

With regard to this clone: This sample also contains other DNA sequences that code for the same CDR3. This rearrangement joins TRBV5-1 to TRBJ2-1; D gene ambiguous. V lost 0 bases and J 0 bases, leaving 7 bases between the germline ends. CDR1 is SGHRS and CDR2 is YFSETQ in the germline V gene. This CDR3 spans 15 amino acids. The DNA for the CDR3 is TGCGCCAGCAGCTTGGAGGTGAGCTCCTACAATGAGCAGTTCTTC. It codes for CASSLEVSSYNEQFF.

This rearrangement joins TRBV7-7 to TRBJ2-7; D might be TRBD2 (7 bases). CDR1 is SSHAT, CDR2 FNYEAQ, per germline (reference sequence). This CDR3 comprises 15 residues. The V end was cut by 5 bases, the J end by 4 bases, with 18 bases between. The CDR3 here is CASSLGRGFGYEQYF. In nucleotides, the CDR3 is TGTGCCAGCAGCCTTGGGAGGGGGTTTGGATACGAGCAGTACTTC.

The chain links TRBV4-1 to TRBJ2-3; D not certain. The V gene's germline CDR1 is MGHRA and CDR2 YSYEKL. This CDR3 is built from 16 residues. Trimming removed 5 bases at V and 2 bases at J, with 17 bases between. The CDR3 region has the DNA TGCGCCAGCAGCACCAAAGAACAGATTAACACAGATACGCAGTATTTT. Its protein product is CASSTKEQINTDTQYF.

The V gene is TRBV29-1, the J gene TRBJ2-6, with D perhaps matching TRBD2 (6 bases). The CDR3 is 15 residues long. V dropped 5 bases and J dropped 0 bases, with 11 bases sitting between them. The germline V gene has CDR1 SQVTM and CDR2 ANQGSEA. CDR3 amino acids: CSVLGGTSGANVLTF. The CDR3 DNA reads as TGCAGCGTTTTGGGGGGAACCTCTGGGGCCAACGTCCTGACTTTC. Drawing the rest from reference TRBV29-1 and TRBJ2-6, the complete variable domain is SAVISQKPSRDICQRGTSLTIQCQVDSQVTMMFWYRQQPGQSLTLIATANQGSEATYESGFVIDKFPISRPNLTFSTLTVSNMSPEDSSIYLCSVLGGTSGANVLTFGAGSRLTVL.

The chain combines TRBV28 with TRBJ2-2; D is unresolved. Germline lookup yields CDR1 MDHEN and CDR2 SYDVKM. Trimming removed 2 bases at V and 0 bases at J, with 10 bases between. The CDR3 is 16 residues long. CDR3 sequence (DNA): TGTGCCAGCAGTTTAAATGTCCTCGCGAACACCGGGGAGCTGTTTTTT. Translating it yields CASSLNVLANTGELFF.

V and J are TRBV5-1 and TRBJ2-3; D remains unclear. CDR3 length: 13 residues. V lost 0 bases and J lost 4, with 6 bases in between. CDR1 is SGHRS and CDR2 is YFSETQ in the germline V gene. Here the CDR3 reads CASSLEVADTQYF. Written as DNA, the CDR3 is TGCGCCAGCAGCTTGGAGGTCGCAGATACGCAGTATTTT.

The V gene is TRBV19, the J gene TRBJ1-5, with a possible D match to TRBD1 (5 bases). The CDR3 has 12 residues. The V gene's germline CDR1 is LNHDA and CDR2 SQIVND (reference sequence). The V and J ends lost 3 bases and 6 bases respectively, with 6 bases between them. CDR3 nucleotide sequence: TGTGCCAGTAGTATGGGACGTCAGCCCCAGCATTTT. The encoded protein is CASSMGRQPQHF. The full variable domain, its missing parts supplied by reference TRBV19 and TRBJ1-5, is DGGITQSPKYLFRKEGQNVTLSCEQNLNHDAMYWYRQDPGQGLRLIYYSQIVNDFQKGDIAEGYSVSREKKESFPLTVTSAQKNPTAFYLCASSMGRQPQHFGDGTRLSIL.

V is TRBV28 and J is TRBJ1-5; D unresolved. V was pared by 4 bases and J by 6 bases, with 7 bases between. This CDR3 region has 12 residues. Germline-derived CDR1 and CDR2 are MDHEN and SYDVKM. The CDR3 DNA reads as TGTGCCAGCAGTTCAGGTCGTCAGCCCCAGCATTTT. Translated, it gives CASSSGRQPQHF.